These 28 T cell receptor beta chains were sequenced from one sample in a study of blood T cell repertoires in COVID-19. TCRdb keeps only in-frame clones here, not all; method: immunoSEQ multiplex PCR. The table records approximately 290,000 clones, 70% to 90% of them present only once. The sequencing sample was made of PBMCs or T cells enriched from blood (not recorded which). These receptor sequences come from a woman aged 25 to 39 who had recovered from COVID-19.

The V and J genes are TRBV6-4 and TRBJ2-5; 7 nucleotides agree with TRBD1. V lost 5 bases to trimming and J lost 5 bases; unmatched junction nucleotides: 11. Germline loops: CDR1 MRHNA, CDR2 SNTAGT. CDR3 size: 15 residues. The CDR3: CASSIRQGVWETQYF. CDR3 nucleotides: TGTGCCAGCAGTATCCGACAGGGAGTGTGGGAGACCCAGTACTTC.

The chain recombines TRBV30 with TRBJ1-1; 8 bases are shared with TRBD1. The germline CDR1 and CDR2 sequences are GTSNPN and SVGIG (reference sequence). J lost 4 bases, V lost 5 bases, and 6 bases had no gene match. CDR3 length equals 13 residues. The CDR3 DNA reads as TGTGCCTGGGCACAGGGGGGCACCACTGAAGCTTTCTTT. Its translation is CAWAQGGTTEAFF.

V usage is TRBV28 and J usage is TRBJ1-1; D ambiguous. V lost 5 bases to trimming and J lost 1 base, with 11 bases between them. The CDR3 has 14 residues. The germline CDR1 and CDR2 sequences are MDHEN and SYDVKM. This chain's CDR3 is CASSQLRKNTEAFF. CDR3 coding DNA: TGTGCCAGCAGTCAACTGAGAAAGAACACTGAAGCTTTCTTT. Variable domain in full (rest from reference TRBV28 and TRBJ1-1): DVKVTQSSRYLVKRTGEKVFLECVQDMDHENMFWYRQDPGLGLRLIYFSYDVKMKEKGDIPEGYSVSREKKERFSLILESASTNQTSMYLCASSQLRKNTEAFFGQGTRLTVV.

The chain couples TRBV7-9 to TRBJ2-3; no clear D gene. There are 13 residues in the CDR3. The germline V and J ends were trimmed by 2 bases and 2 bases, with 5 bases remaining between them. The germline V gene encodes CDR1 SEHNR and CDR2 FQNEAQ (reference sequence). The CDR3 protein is CASSLTATDTQYF. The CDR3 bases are TGTGCCAGCAGCTTAACTGCCACAGATACGCAGTATTTT.

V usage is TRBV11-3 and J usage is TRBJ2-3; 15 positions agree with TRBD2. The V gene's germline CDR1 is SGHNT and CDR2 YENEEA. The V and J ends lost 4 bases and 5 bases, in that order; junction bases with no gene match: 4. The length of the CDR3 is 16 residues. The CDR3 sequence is CASSSGLAGGKDTQYF. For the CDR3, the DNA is TGTGCCAGCAGCTCAGGACTAGCGGGAGGGAAAGATACGCAGTATTTT.

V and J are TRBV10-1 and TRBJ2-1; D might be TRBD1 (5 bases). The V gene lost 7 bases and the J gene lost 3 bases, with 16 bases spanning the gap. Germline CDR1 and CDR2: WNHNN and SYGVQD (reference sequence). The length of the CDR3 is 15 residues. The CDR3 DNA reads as TGCGCCAGCAACAGTAATCAGGGTAGCTACAATGAGCAGTTCTTC. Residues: CASNSNQGSYNEQFF.

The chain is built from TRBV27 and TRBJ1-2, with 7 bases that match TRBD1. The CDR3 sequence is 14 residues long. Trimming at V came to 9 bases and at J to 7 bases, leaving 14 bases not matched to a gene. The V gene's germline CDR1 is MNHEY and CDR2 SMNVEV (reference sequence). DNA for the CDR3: TGTGCCAGTAAAACAGGGGCCCGTTCGACTGGCTACACCTTC. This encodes CASKTGARSTGYTF.

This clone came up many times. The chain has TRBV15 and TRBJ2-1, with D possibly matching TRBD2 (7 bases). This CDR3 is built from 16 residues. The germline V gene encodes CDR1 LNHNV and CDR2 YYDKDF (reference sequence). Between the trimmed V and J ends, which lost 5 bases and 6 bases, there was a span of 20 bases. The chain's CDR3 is CATSGGDTRALNEQFF. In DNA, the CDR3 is TGTGCCACCAGCGGGGGGGACACGCGCGCTCTCAATGAGCAGTTCTTC.

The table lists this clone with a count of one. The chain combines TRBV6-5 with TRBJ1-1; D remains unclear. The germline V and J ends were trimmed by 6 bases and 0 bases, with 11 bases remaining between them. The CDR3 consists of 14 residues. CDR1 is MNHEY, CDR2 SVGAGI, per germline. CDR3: CASRDRGLNTEAFF. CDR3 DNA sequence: TGTGCCAGCAGAGACCGGGGATTGAACACTGAAGCTTTCTTT.

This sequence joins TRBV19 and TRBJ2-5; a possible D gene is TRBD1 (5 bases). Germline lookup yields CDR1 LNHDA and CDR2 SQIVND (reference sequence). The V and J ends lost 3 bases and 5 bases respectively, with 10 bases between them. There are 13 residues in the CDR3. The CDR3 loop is CASSIRQGETQYF. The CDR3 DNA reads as TGTGCCAGTAGTATTCGGCAGGGTGAGACCCAGTACTTC.

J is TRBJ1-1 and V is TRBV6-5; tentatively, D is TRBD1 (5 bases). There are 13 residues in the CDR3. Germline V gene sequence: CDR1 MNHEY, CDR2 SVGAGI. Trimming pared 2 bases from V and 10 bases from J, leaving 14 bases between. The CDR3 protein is CASSYHQTGGAFF. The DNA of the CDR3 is TGTGCCAGCAGTTACCATCAGACGGGGGGAGCTTTCTTT.

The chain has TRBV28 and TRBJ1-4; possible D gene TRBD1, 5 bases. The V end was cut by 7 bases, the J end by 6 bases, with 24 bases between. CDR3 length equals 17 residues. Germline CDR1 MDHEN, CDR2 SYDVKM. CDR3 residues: CASNPRMGPGGDEKLFF. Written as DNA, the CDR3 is TGTGCCAGCAACCCAAGAATGGGGCCCGGGGGAGATGAAAAACTGTTTTTT.

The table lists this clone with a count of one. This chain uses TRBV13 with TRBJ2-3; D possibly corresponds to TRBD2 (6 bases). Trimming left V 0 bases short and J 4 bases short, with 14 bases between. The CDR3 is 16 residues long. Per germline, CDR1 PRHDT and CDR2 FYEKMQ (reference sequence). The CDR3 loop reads CASSLGASVGADTQYF. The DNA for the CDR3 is TGTGCCAGCAGCTTAGGGGCTAGCGTGGGGGCAGATACGCAGTATTTT.

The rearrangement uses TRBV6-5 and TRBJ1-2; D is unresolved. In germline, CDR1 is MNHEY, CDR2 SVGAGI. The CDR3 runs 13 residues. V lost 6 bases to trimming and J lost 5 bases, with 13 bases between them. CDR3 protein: CASSLYQFYGYTF. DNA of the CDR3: TGTGCCAGCAGCCTTTATCAGTTTTATGGCTACACCTTC.

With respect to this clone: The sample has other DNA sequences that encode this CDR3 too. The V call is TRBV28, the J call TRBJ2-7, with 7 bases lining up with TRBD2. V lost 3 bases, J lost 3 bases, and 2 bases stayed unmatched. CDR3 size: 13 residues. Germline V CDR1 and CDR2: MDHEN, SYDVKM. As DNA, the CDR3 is TGTGCCAGCAGTTTGGGGGGGAGCTACGAGCAGTACTTC. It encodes CASSLGGSYEQYF.

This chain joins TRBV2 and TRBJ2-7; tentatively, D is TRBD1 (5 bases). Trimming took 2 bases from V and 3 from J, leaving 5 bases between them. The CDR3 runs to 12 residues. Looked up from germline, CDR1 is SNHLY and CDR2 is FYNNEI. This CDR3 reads CASSERGYEQYF. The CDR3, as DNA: TGTGCCAGCAGTGAAAGGGGCTACGAGCAGTACTTC.

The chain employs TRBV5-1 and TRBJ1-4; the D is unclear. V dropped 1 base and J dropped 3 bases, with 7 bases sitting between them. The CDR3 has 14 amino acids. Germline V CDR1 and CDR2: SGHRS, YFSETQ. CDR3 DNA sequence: TGCGCCAGCAGCTTGAAAAGCGCTAATGAAAAACTGTTTTTT. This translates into CASSLKSANEKLFF.

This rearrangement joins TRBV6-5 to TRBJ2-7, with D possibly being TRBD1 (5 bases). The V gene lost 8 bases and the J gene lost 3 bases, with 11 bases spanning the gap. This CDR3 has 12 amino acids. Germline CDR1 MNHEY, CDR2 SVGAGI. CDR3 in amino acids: CASVGHGYEQYF. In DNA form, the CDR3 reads TGTGCCAGCGTGGGGCACGGCTACGAGCAGTACTTC.

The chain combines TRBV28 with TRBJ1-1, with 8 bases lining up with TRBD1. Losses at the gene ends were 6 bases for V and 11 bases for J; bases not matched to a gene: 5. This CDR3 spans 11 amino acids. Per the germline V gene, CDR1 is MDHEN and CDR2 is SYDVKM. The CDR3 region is CASRSTGGAFF. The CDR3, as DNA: TGTGCCAGCAGAAGTACAGGGGGGGCTTTCTTT.

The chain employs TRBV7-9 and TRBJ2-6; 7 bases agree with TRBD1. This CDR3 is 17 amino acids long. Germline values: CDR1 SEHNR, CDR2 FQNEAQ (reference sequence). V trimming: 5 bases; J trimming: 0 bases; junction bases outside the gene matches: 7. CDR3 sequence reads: CASSPGQASSGANVLTF. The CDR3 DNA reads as TGTGCCAGCAGCCCCGGACAGGCGAGCTCTGGGGCCAACGTCCTGACTTTC.

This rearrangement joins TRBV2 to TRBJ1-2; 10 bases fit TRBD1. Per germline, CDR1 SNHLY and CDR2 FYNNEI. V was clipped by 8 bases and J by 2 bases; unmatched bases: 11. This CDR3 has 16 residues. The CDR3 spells CASQRGDRGGNYGYTF. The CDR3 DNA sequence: TGTGCCAGCCAACGAGGGGACAGGGGAGGCAACTATGGCTACACCTTC.

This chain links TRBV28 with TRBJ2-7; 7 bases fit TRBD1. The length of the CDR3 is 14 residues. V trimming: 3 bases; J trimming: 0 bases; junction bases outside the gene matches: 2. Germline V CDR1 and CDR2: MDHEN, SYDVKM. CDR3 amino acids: CASSFNRGSYEQYF. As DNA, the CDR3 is TGTGCCAGCAGTTTCAACAGGGGCTCCTACGAGCAGTACTTC.

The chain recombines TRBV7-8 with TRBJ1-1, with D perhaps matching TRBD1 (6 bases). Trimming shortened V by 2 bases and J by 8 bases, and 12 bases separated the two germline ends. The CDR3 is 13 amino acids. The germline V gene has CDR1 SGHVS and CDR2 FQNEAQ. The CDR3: CASSLITGREAFF. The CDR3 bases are TGTGCCAGCAGCTTAATCACAGGGCGGGAAGCTTTCTTT.

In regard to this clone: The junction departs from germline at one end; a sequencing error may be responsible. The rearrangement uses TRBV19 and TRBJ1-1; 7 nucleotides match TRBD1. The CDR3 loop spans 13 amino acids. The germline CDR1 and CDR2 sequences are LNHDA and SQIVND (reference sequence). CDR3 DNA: TGTGCCAGTAGGGGGACAGCTCCCTCACTCCCGCTCTTT. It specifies CASRGTAPSLPLF.

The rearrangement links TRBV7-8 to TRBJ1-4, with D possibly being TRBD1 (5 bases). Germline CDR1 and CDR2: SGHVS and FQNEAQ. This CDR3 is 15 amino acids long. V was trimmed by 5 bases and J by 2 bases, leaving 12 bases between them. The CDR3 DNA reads TGTGCCAGCAGCCAAGGAGGGGCCACTAATGAAAAACTGTTTTTT. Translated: CASSQGGATNEKLFF.

CDR3 in amino acids: CASSQGPVISSYNEQFF. The CDR3 DNA reads TGCGCCAGCAGCCAAGGCCCGGTTATCTCCTCCTACAATGAGCAGTTCTTC. The J gene is TRBJ2-1, the V gene TRBV4-1; D gene uncertain. CDR1 and CDR2 (germline): MGHRA, YSYEKL. The CDR3 is 17 residues long. The ends were cut back, 1 base at V and 0 bases at J, with 13 bases in the middle.

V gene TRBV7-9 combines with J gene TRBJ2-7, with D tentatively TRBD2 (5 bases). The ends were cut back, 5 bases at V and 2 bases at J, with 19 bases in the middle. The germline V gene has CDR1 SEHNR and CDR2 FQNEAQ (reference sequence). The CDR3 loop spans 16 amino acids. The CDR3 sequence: CASSPREGRRTYEQYF. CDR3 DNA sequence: TGTGCCAGCAGCCCTAGAGAGGGTCGGCGGACCTACGAGCAGTACTTC. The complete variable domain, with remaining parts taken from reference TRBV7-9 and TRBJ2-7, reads DTGVSQNPRHKITKRGQNVTFRCDPISEHNRLYWYRQTLGQGPEFLTYFQNEAQLEKSRLLSDRFSAERPKGSFSTLEIQRTEQGDSAMYLCASSPREGRRTYEQYFGPGTRLTVT.

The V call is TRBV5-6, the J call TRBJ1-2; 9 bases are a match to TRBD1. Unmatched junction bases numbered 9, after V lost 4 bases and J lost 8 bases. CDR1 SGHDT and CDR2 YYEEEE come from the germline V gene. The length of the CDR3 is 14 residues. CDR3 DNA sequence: TGTGCCAGCAGCCTAGGACAGGGGAGAGGGGGCTACACCTTC. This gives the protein CASSLGQGRGGYTF.